Given below is one TCR beta chain in context. The CDR3 length is 14 residues. The V and J ends lost 3 bases and 1 base respectively, with 6 bases between them. CDR1 SEHNR and CDR2 FQNEAQ come from the germline V gene (reference sequence). These data originate in a study of CD8+CD57+ T cells in acquired aplastic anemia. Across the study: Sorted CD4+ and CD8+ cells yielded roughly 3.2 ug of DNA on average.

TCR beta VDJ combinations and CDR3 sequences were profiled from genomic DNA. In TCRdb, the reads were re-called with MiXCR into one record per CDR3 protein. The sample lists 250,000 to 300,000 distinct CDR3 sequences, 55% to 65% occurring once. The source of this sequence is a human donor with severe aplastic anemia or a healthy control (not recorded which). Material for sequencing was sorted CD4+, CD8+, or CD8+CD57+ T cells (not recorded which) from PBMCs. The chain couples TRBV7-9 to TRBJ2-2; D gene unclear. CDR3 loop: CASSFAENTGELFF. CDR3 bases: TGTGCCAGCAGCTTTGCAGAGAACACCGGGGAGCTGTTTTTT.